These 5 T cell receptor beta chains were sequenced from one sample in a study of cytomegalovirus exposure and HLA in healthy donors. Vbeta (60) and Jbeta (13) primers were used in the PCR. The protocol was immunoSEQ multiplex PCR, while the TCRdb copy is restricted to in-frame clones and leaves out a portion. Its table lists approximately 40,000 clones. What was sequenced was PBMCs. The receptors originated from a woman aged 25 to 45 in good health and CMV-seronegative.

The V call is TRBV29-1, the J call TRBJ2-7; D might be TRBD1 (5 bases). Trimming stripped 3 bases from V and 3 bases from J, with 9 bases between. Per the germline V gene, CDR1 is SQVTM and CDR2 is ANQGSEA. The CDR3 length is 12 residues. For the CDR3, the DNA is TGCAGCGTTGAGTTGACAGACTACGAGCAGTACTTC. Residues: CSVELTDYEQYF.

The chain's CDR3 is CASRKGTVGSYEQYF. The CDR3 coding sequence is TGTGCCAGCAGGAAAGGGACAGTGGGCTCCTACGAGCAGTACTTC. V and J are TRBV27 and TRBJ2-7; 7 nucleotides align to TRBD1. Germline trimming cut 6 bases from V and 0 bases from J; bases unmatched to any gene: 8. Germline V lookup: CDR1 MNHEY, CDR2 SMNVEV (reference sequence). The CDR3 length is 15 residues.

This chain's CDR3 is CASSPGANYEQYF. CDR3 nucleotide sequence: TGTGCCAGCTCCCCAGGGGCCAACTACGAGCAGTACTTC. V is TRBV18 and J is TRBJ2-7, with a tentative D call TRBD1 (6 bases). The V and J ends lost 6 bases and 3 bases respectively, with 12 bases between them. Germline CDR1 and CDR2: KGHSH and LQKENI. The CDR3 consists of 13 residues.

The rearrangement uses TRBV6-5 and TRBJ1-5; 7 bases are a match to TRBD1. The CDR3 runs to 15 residues. Germline CDR1 MNHEY, CDR2 SVGAGI. J was trimmed by 6 bases and V by 2 bases; bases with no gene match: 7. This CDR3 reads CASSYDRAIGQPQHF. For the CDR3, the DNA is TGTGCCAGCAGTTACGACAGGGCGATCGGTCAGCCCCAGCATTTT.

Here the CDR3 reads CASSRRGKELSNQPQHF. As DNA, the CDR3 is TGTGCCAGCAGCCGCAGGGGGAAGGAGTTAAGCAATCAGCCCCAGCATTTT. V usage is TRBV7-2 and J usage is TRBJ1-5; 7 bases are a match to TRBD1. Germline V gene lookup returns CDR1 SGHTA and CDR2 FQGNSA. This CDR3 spans 17 amino acids. V was pared by 5 bases and J by 1 base, with 11 bases of the junction left unmatched.